Shown below are 13 T cell receptor beta chains from a single sample sequenced in a study of blood T cell repertoires in COVID-19. Profiling relied on immunoSEQ multiplex PCR, and the TCRdb table lists in-frame clones only, not all of them. The table includes over 70,000 clones, approximately 79% detected once. The sample was peripheral blood. The receptors were sampled from a man between 65 and 79 years old with active or convalescent COVID-19.

The V and J genes are TRBV2 and TRBJ2-5; 7 nucleotides agree with TRBD1. CDR1 and CDR2 (germline): SNHLY, FYNNEI. The ends lost 6 bases at V and 1 base at J; junction bases unmatched: 5. The CDR3 sequence is 14 residues long. Written as DNA, the CDR3 is TGTGCCAGCAGCCGGGACAGCCCCCAAGAGACCCAGTACTTC. The encoded protein is CASSRDSPQETQYF.

This clone was picked up one time. The J gene is TRBJ2-7, the V gene TRBV6-6; D might be TRBD2 (6 bases). The CDR3 consists of 15 residues. Trimming took 6 bases from V and 1 from J, leaving 16 bases between them. Germline CDR1 MNHNY, CDR2 SVGAGI (reference sequence). The CDR3 is CASSTDVGGSYEQYF. The CDR3 DNA follows: TGTGCCAGCAGCACAGACGTGGGGGGTTCCTACGAGCAGTACTTC.

This clone was seen only a few times. The chain recombines TRBV10-3 with TRBJ1-5, with D perhaps TRBD1 (6 bases). CDR1 and CDR2 from the germline V gene are ENHRY and SYGVKD. V was clipped by 2 bases and J by 1 base, with 12 bases between them. The CDR3 loop spans 16 amino acids. The CDR3, as DNA: TGTGCCATCAGTGAGGCAGGGGATCGAAGCAATCAGCCCCAGCATTTT. The encoded protein is CAISEAGDRSNQPQHF.

The J gene is TRBJ2-5, the V gene TRBV7-3; 11 bases line up with TRBD1. Trimming at V came to 0 bases and at J to 1 base, leaving 1 base not matched to a gene. The CDR3 loop spans 16 amino acids. Germline values: CDR1 SGHTA, CDR2 FQGTGA. The chain's CDR3 is CASSLTGTGGQETQYF. In nucleotides, the CDR3 is TGTGCCAGCAGCTTAACTGGGACAGGGGGCCAAGAGACCCAGTACTTC.

CDR3 region: CSVEVGGASYNSPLHF. The CDR3 region has the DNA TGCAGCGTTGAAGTAGGAGGGGCTAGTTATAATTCACCCCTCCACTTT. The V gene is TRBV29-1, the J gene TRBJ1-6, with D possibly matching TRBD1 (5 bases). There are 16 residues in the CDR3. Germline CDR1 reads SQVTM; CDR2 reads ANQGSEA. Trimming took 1 base from V and 4 from J, leaving 14 bases between them.

The chain uses TRBV24-1 and TRBJ2-3; 7 bases map to TRBD1. This CDR3 has 16 amino acids. V was clipped by 2 bases and J by 5 bases; unmatched bases: 9. The germline V gene has CDR1 KGHDR and CDR2 SFDVKD. DNA for the CDR3: TGTGCCACCAGTGATTCGGGAAGGGGGCGCCAAGATACGCAGTATTTT. Protein sequence: CATSDSGRGRQDTQYF.

The chain carries TRBV12-3 or TRBV12-4 and TRBJ1-2; the D is unclear. V shed 8 bases and J shed 8 bases, with 18 bases lying between them. The CDR3 sequence is 13 residues long. CDR3 sequence: CASSFRGIDGYTF. DNA of the CDR3: TGTGCCAGCTCCTTTCGCGGGATAGACGGCTACACCTTC.

This clone was recorded once. The gene calls are TRBV30 and TRBJ2-3; no definite D call. This CDR3 has 13 residues. V lost 2 bases, J lost 6 bases, and 12 bases lay in between. In germline, CDR1 is GTSNPN, CDR2 SVGIG (reference sequence). This chain's CDR3 is CAWSPSQVDTQYF. Here the CDR3 DNA reads TGTGCCTGGAGTCCCTCCCAGGTTGATACGCAGTATTTT.

The V and J genes are TRBV5-4 and TRBJ2-5, with 8 bases that match TRBD2. V dropped 3 bases and J dropped 5; count of bases not matched to a gene: 9. This CDR3 comprises 15 residues. CDR1 and CDR2 from the germline V gene are SGHNT and YYREEE (reference sequence). The CDR3 region has the DNA TGTGCCAGCAGCTCGTCCGGGACTAGTAGGGAGACCCAGTACTTC. Its translation is CASSSSGTSRETQYF. Complete variable domain (other parts from reference TRBV5-4 and TRBJ2-5): ETGVTQSPTHLIKTRGQQVTLRCSSQSGHNTVSWYQQALGQGPQFIFQYYREEENGRGNFPPRFSGLQFPNYSSELNVNALELDDSALYLCASSSSGTSRETQYFGPGTRLLVL.

This clone has only a few counts. The chain recombines TRBV19 with TRBJ1-5; D is uncertain. CDR1 and CDR2 from the germline V gene are LNHDA and SQIVND (reference sequence). V was shortened by 8 bases and J by 0 bases, with 20 bases between the two germline ends. This CDR3 spans 17 amino acids. The CDR3 DNA is TGTGCCAGTTCCCCCCTCAGGACTAGTAATAGCAATCAGCCCCAGCATTTT. It is translated as CASSPLRTSNSNQPQHF.

The chain employs TRBV28 and TRBJ2-3; TRBD1 agrees at 7 bases. The CDR3 spans 15 residues. CDR1 and CDR2 from the germline V gene are MDHEN and SYDVKM. With 7 bases clipped from V and 1 base from J, the junction kept 8 bases outside the gene matches. The CDR3 nucleotides are TGTGCCAGCAACTCACAGGGGCTGGGCACAGATACGCAGTATTTT. The encoded protein is CASNSQGLGTDTQYF.

The CDR3 DNA sequence: TGTGCGATCCACAGGGATTCGAGCTCCTATAATTCACCCCTCCACTTT. Protein: CAIHRDSSSYNSPLHF. The chain joins TRBV7-7 to TRBJ1-6; the D gene is possibly TRBD1 (6 bases). CDR3 length: 16 residues. The V gene's germline CDR1 is SSHAT and CDR2 FNYEAQ (reference sequence).

The rearrangement uses TRBV27 and TRBJ2-3; no reliable D call. The germline CDR1 and CDR2 sequences are MNHEY and SMNVEV (reference sequence). The CDR3 runs 13 residues. V shed 3 bases and J shed 5 bases, with 9 bases lying between them. CDR3 sequence (DNA): TGTGCCAGCAGTTTCCGGCACAGAGATACGCAGTATTTT. It encodes CASSFRHRDTQYF.